The rows below give T cell receptor beta chains drawn from one sample of a study of OX40 agonist ivuxolimab in advanced cancers. Data came from immunoSEQ multiplex PCR; TCRdb stores just in-frame clones and leaves some out. The sample comprises under 85,000 clones, about nine tenths of which are singletons, and 0.7% to 0.9% rests with the top ten. Sequences were derived from CD4+ or CD8+ T cells sorted from blood, sampled in a trial of the OX40 agonist ivuxolimab. The receptors were sampled from an adult with an advanced solid tumor such as melanoma, head and neck, liver or kidney cancer. Each CDR3 is given with its conserved first and last residue. Each record gives: CDR3 protein, CDR3 DNA, J gene, D gene, V gene, clone size. A D gene is named only where the DNA matches it firmly. Only some rows state a clone size, as once, few, many or a class for expanded clones.

CDR3 protein: CASRWASDEKLFF; CDR3 DNA: TGCGCCAGCAGGTGGGCCAGTGATGAAAAACTGTTTTTT; J gene: TRBJ1-4; D gene: .; V gene: TRBV5-1; clone size: .
CDR3 protein: CASGTLRNEQFF; CDR3 DNA: TGTGCCAGTGGAACCCTTAGGAATGAGCAGTTCTTC; J gene: TRBJ2-1; D gene: .; V gene: TRBV19; clone size: .
CDR3 protein: CASSSAREQYF; CDR3 DNA: TGTGCCAGCAGCTCCGCCCGGGAGCAGTACTTC; J gene: TRBJ2-7; D gene: .; V gene: TRBV12-1; clone size: .
CDR3 protein: CSVETNIIGELFF; CDR3 DNA: TGCAGCGTTGAAACTAACATCATCGGGGAGCTGTTTTTT; J gene: TRBJ2-2; D gene: .; V gene: TRBV29-1; clone size: .
CDR3 protein: CASSPRAGAALHF; CDR3 DNA: TGTGCCAGCAGCCCTAGGGCAGGGGCGGCCCTCCACTTT; J gene: TRBJ1-6; D gene: .; V gene: TRBV7-2; clone size: .
CDR3 protein: CASGADQPQHF; CDR3 DNA: TGTGCCAGCGGGGCGGATCAGCCCCAGCATTTT; J gene: TRBJ1-5; D gene: .; V gene: TRBV5-8; clone size: .
CDR3 protein: CASSDPGGSSYNEQFF; CDR3 DNA: TGTGCCAGTAGTGACCCCGGGGGGAGCTCCTACAATGAGCAGTTCTTC; J gene: TRBJ2-1; D gene: TRBD2; V gene: TRBV19; clone size: .
CDR3 protein: CASSFRQGTNTGELFF; CDR3 DNA: TGTGCCAGCAGCTTTAGACAGGGCACGAACACCGGGGAGCTGTTTTTT; J gene: TRBJ2-2; D gene: TRBD1; V gene: TRBV9; clone size: .
CDR3 protein: CATASGVYNEQFF; CDR3 DNA: TGTGCCACTGCTAGCGGGGTCTACAATGAGCAGTTCTTC; J gene: TRBJ2-1; D gene: TRBD2; V gene: TRBV19; clone size: .
CDR3 protein: CASSLNQGSNQPQHF; CDR3 DNA: TGTGCCAGCTCGCTTAATCAGGGGAGCAATCAGCCCCAGCATTTT; J gene: TRBJ1-5; D gene: .; V gene: TRBV18; clone size: .
CDR3 protein: CASSRIPGQGYEQFF; CDR3 DNA: TGCGCCAGCAGCCGTATCCCGGGACAGGGCTATGAGCAGTTCTTC; J gene: TRBJ2-1; D gene: TRBD1; V gene: TRBV4-3; clone size: once
CDR3 protein: CASRADRGRAGELFF; CDR3 DNA: TGTGCCAGCAGAGCCGACAGGGGGAGGGCCGGGGAGCTGTTTTTT; J gene: TRBJ2-2; D gene: TRBD1; V gene: TRBV6-5; clone size: .
CDR3 protein: CASSPGLDSYEQYF; CDR3 DNA: TGTGCCAGCTCACCGGGACTCGATTCCTACGAGCAGTACTTC; J gene: TRBJ2-7; D gene: .; V gene: TRBV18; clone size: .
CDR3 protein: CASSPTRGSNQPQHF; CDR3 DNA: TGTGCCAGCTCACCTACACGAGGGAGCAATCAGCCCCAGCATTTT; J gene: TRBJ1-5; D gene: .; V gene: TRBV18; clone size: .
CDR3 protein: CASSLNPQGQFF; CDR3 DNA: TGTGCCAGCAGCTTAAACCCCCAAGGGCAGTTCTTC; J gene: TRBJ2-1; D gene: .; V gene: TRBV7-6; clone size: .
CDR3 protein: CASSGGSGNTGELFF; CDR3 DNA: TGCGCCAGCAGCGGGGGTAGCGGGAACACCGGGGAGCTGTTTTTT; J gene: TRBJ2-2; D gene: .; V gene: TRBV5-1; clone size: once
CDR3 protein: CAISENRDTEAFF; CDR3 DNA: TGTGCCATCAGTGAGAACAGGGACACTGAAGCTTTCTTT; J gene: TRBJ1-1; D gene: .; V gene: TRBV10-3; clone size: .
CDR3 protein: CASSSASGNYNEQFF; CDR3 DNA: TGCGCCAGCAGCTCCGCTAGCGGGAACTACAATGAGCAGTTCTTC; J gene: TRBJ2-1; D gene: TRBD2; V gene: TRBV5-1; clone size: .
CDR3 protein: CSVRRTSGPPYEQYF; CDR3 DNA: TGCAGCGTTCGTAGGACTAGCGGACCCCCCTACGAGCAGTACTTC; J gene: TRBJ2-7; D gene: TRBD2; V gene: TRBV29-1; clone size: few
CDR3 protein: CASSFRQGRNEQYF; CDR3 DNA: TGTGCCAGCAGCTTCCGACAGGGGAGGAACGAGCAGTACTTC; J gene: TRBJ2-7; D gene: TRBD1; V gene: TRBV7-2; clone size: .
CDR3 protein: CASSYLTGEETQYF; CDR3 DNA: TGCGCCAGCAGCTACCTGACAGGGGAAGAGACCCAGTACTTC; J gene: TRBJ2-5; D gene: TRBD1; V gene: TRBV5-1; clone size: few
CDR3 protein: CASSPQGRAYGYTF; CDR3 DNA: TGTGCCAGCAGCCCCCAGGGGAGAGCCTATGGCTACACCTTC; J gene: TRBJ1-2; D gene: .; V gene: TRBV13; clone size: .
CDR3 protein: CASSYRGVETQYF; CDR3 DNA: TGTGCCAGCAGTTACCGGGGAGTGGAGACCCAGTACTTC; J gene: TRBJ2-5; D gene: .; V gene: TRBV6-6; clone size: .
CDR3 protein: CASSPKHEQYF; CDR3 DNA: TGTGCCAGCTCACCAAAGCACGAGCAGTACTTC; J gene: TRBJ2-7; D gene: .; V gene: TRBV18; clone size: .
CDR3 protein: CASSPGEGGYTF; CDR3 DNA: TGCGCCAGCAGCCCGGGGGAAGGTGGCTACACCTTC; J gene: TRBJ1-2; D gene: .; V gene: TRBV5-1; clone size: .
CDR3 protein: CASSLARGRGGPDTQYF; CDR3 DNA: TGTGCCAGCAGCTTAGCGCGTGGGCGGGGGGGCCCAGATACGCAGTATTTT; J gene: TRBJ2-3; D gene: TRBD2; V gene: TRBV7-2; clone size: .
CDR3 protein: CASSLASASTDTQYF; CDR3 DNA: TGCGCCAGCAGCTTGGCCTCCGCTAGCACAGATACGCAGTATTTT; J gene: TRBJ2-3; D gene: .; V gene: TRBV5-1; clone size: .
CDR3 protein: CSVKGLGNEQYF; CDR3 DNA: TGCAGCGTTAAGGGACTAGGAAACGAGCAGTACTTC; J gene: TRBJ2-7; D gene: TRBD2; V gene: TRBV29-1; clone size: .
CDR3 protein: CASSLHRVADTQYF; CDR3 DNA: TGTGCCAGCAGCTTGCATAGGGTTGCAGATACGCAGTATTTT; J gene: TRBJ2-3; D gene: .; V gene: TRBV7-3; clone size: once
CDR3 protein: CASSQEASRARVETQYF; CDR3 DNA: TGTGCCAGCAGCCAAGAGGCCTCAAGGGCTCGAGTGGAGACCCAGTACTTC; J gene: TRBJ2-5; D gene: .; V gene: TRBV14; clone size: .
CDR3 protein: CASSSNTGTGHYNEQFF; CDR3 DNA: TGTGCCAGCAGCTCCAATACCGGGACAGGGCACTACAATGAGCAGTTCTTC; J gene: TRBJ2-1; D gene: TRBD1; V gene: TRBV11-2; clone size: .
CDR3 protein: CASSHQWTAQETQYF; CDR3 DNA: TGTGCCAGCAGCCATCAGTGGACTGCCCAAGAGACCCAGTACTTC; J gene: TRBJ2-5; D gene: .; V gene: TRBV4-2; clone size: .
CDR3 protein: CASSSRDNQPQHF; CDR3 DNA: TGTGCCAGCAGCTCCCGGGACAATCAGCCCCAGCATTTT; J gene: TRBJ1-5; D gene: .; V gene: TRBV7-9; clone size: .
CDR3 protein: CASSSSSGIGSNEQFF; CDR3 DNA: TGTGCCAGCAGCTCTAGTAGCGGGATCGGGTCCAATGAGCAGTTCTTC; J gene: TRBJ2-1; D gene: TRBD2; V gene: TRBV7-7; clone size: .
CDR3 protein: CASSMPGLAGFRSGANVLTF; CDR3 DNA: TGTGCCAGCAGCATGCCGGGACTAGCGGGATTTCGATCTGGGGCCAACGTCCTGACTTTC; J gene: TRBJ2-6; D gene: TRBD2; V gene: TRBV9; clone size: few
CDR3 protein: CASSASNEKLFF; CDR3 DNA: TGTGCCAGCAGCGCATCGAATGAAAAACTGTTTTTT; J gene: TRBJ1-4; D gene: .; V gene: TRBV9; clone size: .
CDR3 protein: CASRESYFGADTQYF; CDR3 DNA: TGCGCCAGCAGGGAGAGTTACTTCGGCGCAGATACGCAGTATTTT; J gene: TRBJ2-3; D gene: .; V gene: TRBV5-1; clone size: .
CDR3 protein: CASSLTSGADTQYF; CDR3 DNA: TGCGCCAGCAGCCTGACTAGCGGGGCAGATACGCAGTATTTT; J gene: TRBJ2-3; D gene: TRBD2; V gene: TRBV4-1; clone size: few
CDR3 protein: CASSVDGGLGTQYF; CDR3 DNA: TGTGCCAGCAGCGTAGACGGCGGTCTAGGGACCCAGTACTTC; J gene: TRBJ2-5; D gene: .; V gene: TRBV9; clone size: .
CDR3 protein: CASSPRVLRGYTF; CDR3 DNA: TGTGCCAGCAGTCCCAGGGTTCTAAGAGGCTACACCTTC; J gene: TRBJ1-2; D gene: .; V gene: TRBV27; clone size: .
CDR3 protein: CAWSVRAYGYTF; CDR3 DNA: TGTGCCTGGAGTGTTAGGGCTTATGGCTACACCTTC; J gene: TRBJ1-2; D gene: .; V gene: TRBV30; clone size: few
CDR3 protein: CASRRQETQYF; CDR3 DNA: TGTGCCAGCAGGCGACAAGAGACCCAGTACTTC; J gene: TRBJ2-5; D gene: .; V gene: TRBV6-1; clone size: few
CDR3 protein: CASSPRTGRNEKLFF; CDR3 DNA: TGTGCCAGCAGTCCCAGGACAGGGCGTAATGAAAAACTGTTTTTT; J gene: TRBJ1-4; D gene: TRBD1; V gene: TRBV6-5; clone size: .
CDR3 protein: CASSYRGPNEQFF; CDR3 DNA: TGTGCCAGCAGTTACCGGGGACCCAACGAGCAGTTCTTC; J gene: TRBJ2-1; D gene: .; V gene: TRBV6-6; clone size: .
CDR3 protein: CASSQALGLAGEETQYF; CDR3 DNA: TGCGCCAGCAGCCAAGCTCTGGGACTAGCGGGGGAAGAGACCCAGTACTTC; J gene: TRBJ2-5; D gene: TRBD2; V gene: TRBV4-1; clone size: once